This entry features one TCR beta chain sequence. This sample was taken from a study of T cells in narcolepsy. CDR1 MGHRA and CDR2 YSYEKL come from the germline V gene. Trimming cost V 4 bases and J 9 bases; bases outside gene matches: 5. CDR3 length: 13 residues. Sequencing was performed with immunoSEQ multiplex PCR; in TCRdb, only in-frame clones are kept and a portion is missing. The profile covers about 35,000 clones, with about four fifths appearing a single time and 2.3% taken by the ten largest. The chain joins TRBV4-1 to TRBJ2-5, with TRBD1 matching over 10 bases. Sequencing was performed on memory (CD45RA-) CD4+ T cells from blood. The TCR sequence derives from a human donor in good health. The CDR3: CASSLGTGDAQYF. CDR3 nucleotides: TGCGCCAGCAGCCTCGGGACAGGGGATGCCCAGTACTTC.